The source of this TCR beta chain is a study of graft-versus-host responses after intestinal transplantation. Turning to the study itself: In this cohort, recipients had multivisceral, liver-intestinal, or isolated intestinal transplants. Each recipient received anti-thymocyte globulin induction, then tacrolimus and steroids for about three years. Study findings and constraints: Researchers found GvH clones in recipient marrow, and some showed up first in ileum or blood. Patients with graft-donor T cell macrochimerism had high graft-versus-host to host-versus-graft clonal ratios in allografts.

As for this clone: Its antigen is unidentified.

The ends lost 3 bases at V and 1 base at J; junction bases unmatched: 1. There are 14 residues in the CDR3. Germline assignment: CDR1 SEHNR and CDR2 FQNEAQ (reference sequence). The method was immunoSEQ multiplex PCR; TCRdb's version includes in-frame clones alone and lacks a portion of them. The sample has around 39,000 clones; 85% to 95% are singletons. This sample comprised PBMCs, obtained around 730 days after intestinal transplantation. The chain couples TRBV7-9 to TRBJ1-1; 8 nucleotides align to TRBD1. This TCR came from a human patient who received an intestinal transplant, so some T cells may come from the graft donor. The CDR3: CASSFTGGNTEAFF. As DNA, the CDR3 is TGTGCCAGCAGCTTCACAGGGGGGAACACTGAAGCTTTCTTT.